This T cell receptor (beta chain) is from a study of blood T cells in healthy people across ages. Using a J-beta primer mix together with a sample-barcoded 5' primer, a second PCR was run for roughly 6 to 12 cycles. TCRdb reprocessed the 5' RACE reads with MiXCR, giving one entry per CDR3 protein. The table has hundreds of thousands of distinct CDR3 sequences, over 45% seen once; the top ten hold roughly 34%. This CDR3 has 15 amino acids. V was clipped by 2 bases and J by 6 bases, with 14 bases between them. Specimen: blood. V gene TRBV12-3 or TRBV12-4 combines with J gene TRBJ1-5; TRBD1 might be the D (6 bases). This TCR came from an older woman in good health. The chain's CDR3 is CASSLRSQGGQPQHF. As DNA, the CDR3 is TGTGCCAGCAGTTTACGGTCACAGGGAGGTCAGCCCCAGCATTTT.